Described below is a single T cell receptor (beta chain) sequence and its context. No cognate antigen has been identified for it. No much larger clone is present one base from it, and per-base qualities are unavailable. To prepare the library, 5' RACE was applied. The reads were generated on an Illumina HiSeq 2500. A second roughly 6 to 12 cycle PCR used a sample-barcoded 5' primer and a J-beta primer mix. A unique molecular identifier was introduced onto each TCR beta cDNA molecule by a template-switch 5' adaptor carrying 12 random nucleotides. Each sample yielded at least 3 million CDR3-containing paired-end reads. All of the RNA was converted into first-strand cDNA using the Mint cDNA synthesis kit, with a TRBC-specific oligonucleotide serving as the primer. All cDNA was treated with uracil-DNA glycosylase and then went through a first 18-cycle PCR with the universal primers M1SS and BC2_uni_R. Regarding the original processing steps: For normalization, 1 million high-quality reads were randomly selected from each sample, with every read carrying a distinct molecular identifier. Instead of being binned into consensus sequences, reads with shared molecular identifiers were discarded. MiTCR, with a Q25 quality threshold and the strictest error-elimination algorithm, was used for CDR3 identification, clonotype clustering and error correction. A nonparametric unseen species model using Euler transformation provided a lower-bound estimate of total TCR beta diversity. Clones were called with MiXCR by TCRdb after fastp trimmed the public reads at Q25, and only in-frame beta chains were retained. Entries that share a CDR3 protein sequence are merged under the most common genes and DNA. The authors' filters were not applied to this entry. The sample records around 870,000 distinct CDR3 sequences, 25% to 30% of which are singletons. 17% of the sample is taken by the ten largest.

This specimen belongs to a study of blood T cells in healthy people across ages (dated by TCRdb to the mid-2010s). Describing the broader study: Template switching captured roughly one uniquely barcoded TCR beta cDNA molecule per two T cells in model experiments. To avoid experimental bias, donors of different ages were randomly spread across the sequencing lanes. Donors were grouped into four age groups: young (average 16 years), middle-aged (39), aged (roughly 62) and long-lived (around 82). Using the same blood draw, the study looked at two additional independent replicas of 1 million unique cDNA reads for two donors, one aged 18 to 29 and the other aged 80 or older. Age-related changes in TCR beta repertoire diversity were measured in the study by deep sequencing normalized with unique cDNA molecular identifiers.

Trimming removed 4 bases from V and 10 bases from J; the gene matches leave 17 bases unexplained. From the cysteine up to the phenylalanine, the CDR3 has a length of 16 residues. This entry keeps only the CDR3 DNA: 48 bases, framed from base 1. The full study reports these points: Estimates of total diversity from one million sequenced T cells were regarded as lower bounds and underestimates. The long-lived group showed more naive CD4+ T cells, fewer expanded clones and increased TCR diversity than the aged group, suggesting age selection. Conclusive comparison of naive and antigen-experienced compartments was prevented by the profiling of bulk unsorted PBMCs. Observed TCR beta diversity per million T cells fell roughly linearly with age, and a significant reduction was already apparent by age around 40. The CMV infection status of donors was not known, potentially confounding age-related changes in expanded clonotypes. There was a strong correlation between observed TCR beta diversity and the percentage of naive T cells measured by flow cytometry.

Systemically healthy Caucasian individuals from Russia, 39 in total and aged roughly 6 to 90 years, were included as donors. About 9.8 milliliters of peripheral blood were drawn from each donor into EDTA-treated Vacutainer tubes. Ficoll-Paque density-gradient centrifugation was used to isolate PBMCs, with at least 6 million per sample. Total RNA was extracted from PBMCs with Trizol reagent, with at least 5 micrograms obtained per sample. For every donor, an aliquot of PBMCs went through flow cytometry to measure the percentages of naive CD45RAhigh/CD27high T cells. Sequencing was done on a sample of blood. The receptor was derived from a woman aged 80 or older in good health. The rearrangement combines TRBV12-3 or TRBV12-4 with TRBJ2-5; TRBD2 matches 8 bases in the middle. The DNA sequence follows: TGTGCCAGCAGTTCTGGGGGACTAGTGGTAACAGAGGTCCAGTACTTC. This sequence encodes CASSSGGLVVTEVQYF.